What follows are 8 T cell receptor beta chains derived from one specimen sequenced in a study of blood T cell repertoires in COVID-19. Sequenced by immunoSEQ multiplex PCR; TCRdb stores in-frame clones only, minus some. The repertoire includes roughly 250,000 clones, approximately 90% of them detected once, and about 4% sits in the top ten. Sequencing input: peripheral blood. The receptors were gathered from a middle-aged woman with acute or convalescent COVID-19.

The chain recombines TRBV9 with TRBJ2-5; 10 nucleotides align to TRBD2. Germline CDR1 SGDLS, CDR2 YYNGEE. V shed 1 base, J shed 1 base, and the junction held 4 bases outside the gene matches. This CDR3 comprises 16 residues. The CDR3 DNA is TGTGCCAGCAGCGTAAGGGCTAGCGGGGGCCAAGAGACCCAGTACTTC. This codes for CASSVRASGGQETQYF.

The table lists this clone with a few counts. This chain joins TRBV7-2 and TRBJ1-6; D possibly corresponds to TRBD1 (6 bases). This CDR3 is 14 amino acids long. V shed 2 bases and J shed 6 bases, with 8 bases lying between them. CDR1 SGHTA and CDR2 FQGNSA come from the germline V gene. CDR3 in amino acids: CASSLLGANSPLHF. The CDR3 DNA reads TGTGCCAGCAGCTTATTGGGGGCTAATTCACCCCTCCACTTT.

The J gene is TRBJ1-1, the V gene TRBV14, with TRBD1 matching over 7 bases. With V trimmed by 1 base and J by 1 base, 3 bases remained unmatched. The length of the CDR3 is 15 residues. The germline CDR1 and CDR2 sequences are SGHDN and FVKESK. CDR3 region: CASSQANRGNTEAFF. CDR3 sequence (DNA): TGTGCCAGCAGCCAAGCTAACAGGGGGAACACTGAAGCTTTCTTT.

CDR3 protein: CASSLGGVVSSSPLHF. CDR3 nucleotides: TGTGCCAGTAGTCTGGGGGGGGTTGTTTCGAGTTCACCCCTCCACTTT. The J gene is TRBJ1-6, the V gene TRBV19; a weak D match, TRBD1 (5 bases). The CDR3 is made up of 16 amino acids. The germline V gene has CDR1 LNHDA and CDR2 SQIVND (reference sequence). With 5 bases removed from V and 9 bases from J, the gap between germline ends came to 20 bases.

J is TRBJ1-2 and V is TRBV9; 8 bases align to TRBD1. CDR3 length equals 12 residues. Germline V lookup: CDR1 SGDLS, CDR2 YYNGEE. The ends lost 2 bases at V and 11 bases at J; junction bases unmatched: 5. The CDR3 region is CASSVRGRGYTF. In DNA, the CDR3 is TGTGCCAGCAGCGTCAGGGGGCGCGGTTACACCTTC.

This chain uses TRBV10-3 with TRBJ2-1; 10 bases match TRBD1. CDR1 ENHRY and CDR2 SYGVKD come from the germline V gene. The CDR3 contains 14 residues. Germline trimming cut 6 bases from V and 7 bases from J; bases unmatched to any gene: 6. This CDR3 reads CAISSGTGVNEQFF. In nucleotides, the CDR3 is TGTGCCATCAGCTCCGGGACAGGGGTGAATGAGCAGTTCTTC.

The chain combines TRBV10-3 with TRBJ2-7; D possibly corresponds to TRBD1 (5 bases). Trimming stripped 4 bases from V and 10 bases from J, with 14 bases between. CDR1 ENHRY and CDR2 SYGVKD come from the germline V gene. This CDR3 is built from 12 residues. The chain's CDR3 is CAISVDSLLQYV. CDR3 bases: TGTGCCATCAGTGTTGACAGTCTTCTCCAGTACGTC.

Only one count was recorded for this clone. This sequence joins TRBV11-2 and TRBJ1-1; the D is unclear. Germline loops: CDR1 SGHAT, CDR2 FQNNGV. The CDR3 is made up of 13 amino acids. V lost 3 bases and J 1 base, leaving 6 bases between the germline ends. The chain's CDR3 is CASSFEQNTEAFF. Here the CDR3 DNA reads TGTGCCAGCAGCTTTGAACAGAACACTGAAGCTTTCTTT.